The next 26 T cell receptor beta chains were all read from a single sample in a study of shared clonotypes between healthy human individuals. Terminally differentiated effector memory CD45RA+ cells were excluded by CCR7 positive selection of CD45RO-negative cells. The assay was immunoSEQ multiplex PCR, and TCRdb's table has in-frame clones only and misses some. Among around 1,900,000 clones listed, roughly 93% were seen once. The specimen was naive CD8+ T cells from PBMCs. The receptors were gathered from a man between 18 and 29 years old in good health. Some clones in this sample may be carry-over from other donors' samples.

The V call is TRBV10-2, the J call TRBJ1-1; the D gene is possibly TRBD1 (6 bases). This CDR3 has 15 amino acids. Trimming pared 6 bases from V and 2 bases from J, leaving 16 bases between. Germline values: CDR1 WSHSY, CDR2 SAAADI. Here the CDR3 DNA reads TGCGCCAGCAGGGGTTTTAGGGGGGGTAACACTGAAGCTTTCTTT. Encoded protein: CASRGFRGGNTEAFF.

The gene calls are TRBV7-3 and TRBJ2-3; either TRBD1 or TRBD2 may supply D (5 bases each). V was shortened by 3 bases and J by 1 base, with 11 bases between the two germline ends. This CDR3 is 15 amino acids long. Germline V gives CDR1 SGHTA, CDR2 FQGTGA. CDR3 protein: CASSFGATGTDTQYF. The CDR3 nucleotides are TGTGCCAGCAGCTTCGGGGCAACAGGCACAGATACGCAGTATTTT.

This chain links TRBV15 with TRBJ2-2; 8 nucleotides agree with TRBD1. Germline V gene sequence: CDR1 LNHNV, CDR2 YYDKDF (reference sequence). This CDR3 is built from 16 residues. Germline trimming cut 3 bases from V and 5 bases from J; bases unmatched to any gene: 8. The CDR3 bases are TGTGCCACCAGCAGTGCTGACAGGGGAGTAACCGGGGAGCTGTTTTTT. It codes for CATSSADRGVTGELFF.

Concerning this clone: A clone one base away is much larger, so this may be a read error. The sample carries other DNA sequences with the same CDR3. The V call is TRBV7-2, the J call TRBJ1-5; the D is unclear. This CDR3 has 12 residues. CDR1 and CDR2 (germline): SGHTA, FQGNSA. The CDR3 loop reads CASSLGNQPQHF. The CDR3 nucleotides read TGTGCCAGCAGCTTAGGCAACCAGCCCCAGCATTTT.

The chain recombines TRBV5-5 with TRBJ1-1, with TRBD1 identical over 8 bases. V dropped 4 bases and J dropped 7; count of bases not matched to a gene: 6. The CDR3 contains 13 residues. Germline CDR1 and CDR2: SGHKS and YYEKEE (reference sequence). The CDR3 sequence is CASSLGQGGEAFF. CDR3 nucleotides: TGTGCCAGCAGCCTTGGACAGGGCGGTGAAGCTTTCTTT.

CDR3 amino acids: CAISESFSTGSREQYF. In DNA, the CDR3 is TGTGCCATCAGTGAGTCTTTTTCGACAGGGAGTCGCGAGCAGTACTTC. The rearrangement links TRBV10-3 to TRBJ2-7; TRBD1 matches 7 bases. Trimming cost V 0 bases and J 6 bases; bases outside gene matches: 11. CDR1 ENHRY and CDR2 SYGVKD come from the germline V gene. The CDR3 is 16 amino acids.

This clone was seen a few times. The rearrangement uses TRBV27 and TRBJ1-5, with no clear D. Germline values: CDR1 MNHEY, CDR2 SMNVEV (reference sequence). Trimming left V 5 bases short and J 7 bases short, with 9 bases between. The CDR3 extends over 12 amino acids. Here the CDR3 DNA reads TGTGCCAGCAGTCGCGGTGGGCAGCCCCAGCATTTT. Its translation is CASSRGGQPQHF.

A single count supports this clone. Other DNA sequences from this sample encode an identical CDR3 as well. The chain joins TRBV6-5 to TRBJ2-7; D gene uncertain. Trimming cost V 0 bases and J 0 bases, with 3 bases left between them. Germline V gives CDR1 MNHEY, CDR2 SVGAGI. The CDR3 has 13 amino acids. As DNA, the CDR3 is TGTGCCAGCAGTTACTCAAACTCCTACGAGCAGTACTTC. This translates into CASSYSNSYEQYF.

CDR3 DNA sequence: TGTGCCAGCAGTCCCTGGGGCCAAAAGCCGTACGAGCAGTACTTC. Amino acids: CASSPWGQKPYEQYF. V gene TRBV28 combines with J gene TRBJ2-7, with a weak D call TRBD1 (5 bases). The CDR3 spans 15 residues. Germline CDR1 MDHEN, CDR2 SYDVKM. V dropped 5 bases and J dropped 4 bases, with 18 bases sitting between them.

The table lists this clone with a few counts. The same CDR3 arises from other DNA sequences in this sample as well. This chain links TRBV7-9 with TRBJ1-1; D gene unclear. Between the trimmed V and J ends, which lost 5 bases and 8 bases, there was a span of 9 bases. The CDR3 is made up of 11 amino acids. The germline V gene has CDR1 SEHNR and CDR2 FQNEAQ (reference sequence). The CDR3 nucleotides are TGTGCCAGCAGCCCCGGGCCCGAAGCTTTCTTT. Translation gives CASSPGPEAFF.

The chain employs TRBV9 and TRBJ2-3; 14 nucleotides line up with TRBD2. The CDR3 extends over 21 amino acids. The germline gives CDR1 SGDLS, CDR2 YYNGEE. V was clipped by 3 bases and J by 5 bases; unmatched bases: 20. Here the CDR3 reads CASSGEPGTSGSGLLEDTQYF. DNA of the CDR3: TGTGCCAGCAGCGGCGAGCCAGGGACTAGCGGGAGTGGGTTGCTCGAAGATACGCAGTATTTT.

The chain employs TRBV5-6 and TRBJ1-1; D possibly corresponds to TRBD1 (5 bases). The CDR3 covers 13 residues. The V gene's germline CDR1 is SGHDT and CDR2 YYEEEE. V lost 6 bases, J lost 0 bases, and 9 bases lay in between. In DNA, the CDR3 is TGTGCCAGCACGATACAGGTGAACACTGAAGCTTTCTTT. Protein product: CASTIQVNTEAFF.

The V gene is TRBV5-1, the J gene TRBJ2-5; 7 bases align to TRBD2. The V gene's germline CDR1 is SGHRS and CDR2 YFSETQ. The junction had 15 bases not matched to a gene; V was cut back by 4 bases and J by 0 bases. The CDR3 sequence is 18 residues long. This chain's CDR3 is CASSPFGLAVKYQETQYF. CDR3 coding DNA: TGCGCCAGCAGCCCCTTCGGGCTAGCGGTTAAATACCAAGAGACCCAGTACTTC.

The chain carries TRBV5-1 and TRBJ2-7, with a possible D match to TRBD2 (6 bases). The CDR3 spans 11 residues. Germline-derived CDR1 and CDR2 are SGHRS and YFSETQ. Between the trimmed V and J ends, which lost 3 bases and 5 bases, there was a span of 6 bases. CDR3 sequence reads: CASSWGDEQYF. The DNA of the CDR3 is TGCGCCAGCAGCTGGGGGGACGAGCAGTACTTC.

V is TRBV7-9 and J is TRBJ1-5; a possible D gene is TRBD1 (5 bases). The CDR3 extends over 15 amino acids. The germline V and J ends were trimmed by 5 bases and 0 bases, with 11 bases remaining between them. Germline V gives CDR1 SEHNR, CDR2 FQNEAQ (reference sequence). DNA of the CDR3: TGTGCCAGCAGCCTCGGGACTAATAGCAATCAGCCCCAGCATTTT. Its translation: CASSLGTNSNQPQHF.

This rearrangement joins TRBV27 to TRBJ2-1; 14 bases map to TRBD2. The trim removed 6 bases at V and 1 base at J, leaving 8 bases unmatched. The CDR3 is made up of 18 amino acids. Per the germline V gene, CDR1 is MNHEY and CDR2 is SMNVEV (reference sequence). CDR3 residues: CASRRTSGGLGSYNEQFF. For the CDR3, the DNA is TGTGCCAGCAGACGGACTAGCGGGGGGTTAGGGTCCTACAATGAGCAGTTCTTC.

The CDR3 DNA sequence: TGTGCCAGCAGCCGACCGGGACAGGGGTTTCTAGGTCAGCCCCAGCATTTT. It codes for CASSRPGQGFLGQPQHF. This chain connects TRBV21-1 to TRBJ1-5; the listed D gene, TRBD1, was not tested against the DNA. TRBV21-1 is classified as a pseudogene. The CDR3 extends over 17 amino acids.

This sequence joins TRBV28 and TRBJ2-5, with 12 positions matching TRBD2. The germline gives CDR1 MDHEN, CDR2 SYDVKM. After removal of 5 bases from V and 4 bases from J, the junction contained 5 bases not matched to a gene. The CDR3 extends over 15 amino acids. CDR3 sequence: CASSDLAGGRETQYF. DNA of the CDR3: TGTGCCAGCAGTGATCTAGCGGGAGGGCGAGAGACCCAGTACTTC.

The chain couples TRBV27 to TRBJ2-7; tentative D call: TRBD1 (6 bases). The CDR3 is 16 residues long. Per the germline V gene, CDR1 is MNHEY and CDR2 is SMNVEV (reference sequence). The germline V and J ends were trimmed by 0 bases and 0 bases, with 12 bases remaining between them. CDR3 amino acids: CASSLSFGTISYEQYF. The CDR3 DNA reads as TGTGCCAGCAGTTTATCGTTCGGGACAATCTCCTACGAGCAGTACTTC.

V and J are TRBV11-2 and TRBJ2-5, with TRBD2 identical over 12 bases. The CDR3 is 16 residues long. V was clipped by 5 bases and J by 5 bases; unmatched bases: 9. Looked up from germline, CDR1 is SGHAT and CDR2 is FQNNGV. CDR3 residues: CASSVGLAGGAETQYF. DNA for the CDR3: TGTGCCAGCAGCGTGGGACTAGCGGGTGGGGCGGAGACCCAGTACTTC.

V gene TRBV18 combines with J gene TRBJ2-5, with D tentatively TRBD1 or TRBD2 (5 bases each). The CDR3 contains 18 residues. The V and J ends lost 8 bases and 2 bases respectively, with 27 bases between them. Germline values: CDR1 KGHSH, CDR2 LQKENI. This CDR3 reads CASTLVLQGKRQQETQYF. CDR3 coding DNA: TGTGCCAGCACCTTGGTCCTGCAGGGAAAGCGGCAACAAGAGACCCAGTACTTC.

The genes are TRBV27 and TRBJ2-7; no clear D gene. The CDR3 contains 14 residues. V lost 5 bases and J 5 bases, leaving 16 bases between the germline ends. In germline, CDR1 is MNHEY, CDR2 SMNVEV (reference sequence). The DNA for the CDR3 is TGTGCCAGCAGTGTTATATTAGGGAAGGACGAGCAGTACTTC. Translation gives CASSVILGKDEQYF.

The DNA of the CDR3 is TGCGCCAGCAGCCAAAAAGACTCCCCGGCGGAGCAGTACTTC. Translating gives CASSQKDSPAEQYF. The V and J genes are TRBV4-1 and TRBJ2-7; D is undetermined. The germline V gene has CDR1 MGHRA and CDR2 YSYEKL. Trimming cost V 2 bases and J 7 bases, with 15 bases left between them. There are 14 residues in the CDR3.

The V call is TRBV28, the J call TRBJ2-3; the D is unclear. In germline, CDR1 is MDHEN, CDR2 SYDVKM. Trimming shortened V by 5 bases and J by 0 bases, and 15 bases separated the two germline ends. CDR3 length: 16 amino acids. This CDR3 reads CASSIQRRPSTDTQYF. In DNA form, the CDR3 reads TGTGCCAGCAGTATCCAGAGAAGACCTAGCACAGATACGCAGTATTTT.

This clone was counted a few times. The J gene is TRBJ1-4, the V gene TRBV9; 10 bases align to TRBD1. With V trimmed by 3 bases and J by 8 bases, 7 bases remained unmatched. The CDR3 has 15 residues. Germline V gene sequence: CDR1 SGDLS, CDR2 YYNGEE. The DNA of the CDR3 is TGTGCCAGCAGCGGCAAGACAGGGGGCCGGGAAAAACTGTTTTTT. Residues: CASSGKTGGREKLFF.

The gene calls are TRBV19 and TRBJ2-7; 8 bases fit TRBD2. Germline CDR1 is LNHDA and CDR2 is SQIVND (reference sequence). V was pared by 5 bases and J by 4 bases, with 10 bases of the junction left unmatched. The CDR3 totals 15 residues. Written as DNA, the CDR3 is TGTGCCAGTAGTCAAACTAGCGGCCTGGAGTACGAGCAGTACTTC. Protein: CASSQTSGLEYEQYF.